The clone carrying this T cell receptor beta chain was recorded only once. Its antigen is unidentified. At one of its ends the junction is not consistent with the germline gene, which may arise from a read error. A sample-barcoded 5' primer and a J-beta primer mix were used in a second PCR of roughly 7 to 12 cycles. TCRdb re-derived calls from the 5' RACE reads in MiXCR, one entry per CDR3 protein. The sample lists just under 900,000 distinct CDR3 sequences; around 28% were seen once. These data originate in a study of blood T cells in healthy people across ages. Per the germline V gene, CDR1 is MNHEY and CDR2 is SVGEGT. This CDR3 has 12 amino acids. General study findings and limits: Bulk PBMC profiling left naive and antigen-experienced comparisons inconclusive.

The source material was blood. The sequence came from a woman aged 80 or older in good health. This sequence joins TRBV6-2 or TRBV6-3 and TRBJ2-1, with D possibly being TRBD1 (6 bases). DNA of the CDR3: TGTACCAGCAGTTCCCAGGGGTTTGAAGGGTTCTTC. Encoded protein: CTSSSQGFEGFF.